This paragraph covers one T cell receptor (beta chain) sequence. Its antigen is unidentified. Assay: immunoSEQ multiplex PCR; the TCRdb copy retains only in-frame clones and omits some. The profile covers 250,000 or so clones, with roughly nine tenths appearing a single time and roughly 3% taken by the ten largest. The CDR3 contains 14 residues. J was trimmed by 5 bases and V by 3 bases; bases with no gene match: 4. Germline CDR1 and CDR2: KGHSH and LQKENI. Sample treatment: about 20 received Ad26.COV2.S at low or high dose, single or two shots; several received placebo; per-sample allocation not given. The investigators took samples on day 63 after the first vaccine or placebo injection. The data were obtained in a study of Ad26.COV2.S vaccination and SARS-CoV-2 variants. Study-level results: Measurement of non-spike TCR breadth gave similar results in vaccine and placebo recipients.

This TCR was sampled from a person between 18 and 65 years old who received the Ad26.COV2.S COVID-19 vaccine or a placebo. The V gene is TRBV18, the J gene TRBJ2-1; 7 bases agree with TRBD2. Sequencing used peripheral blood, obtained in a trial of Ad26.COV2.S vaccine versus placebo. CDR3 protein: CASSPGLDDNEQFF. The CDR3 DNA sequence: TGTGCCAGCTCACCCGGACTAGATGACAATGAGCAGTTCTTC. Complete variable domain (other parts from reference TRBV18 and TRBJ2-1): NAGVMQNPRHLVRRRGQEARLRCSPMKGHSHVYWYRQLPEEGLKFMVYLQKENIIDESGMPKERFSAEFPKEGPSILRIQQVVRGDSAAYFCASSPGLDDNEQFFGPGTRLTVL.